The clone carrying this T cell receptor beta chain was seen only once. The antigen remains undetermined. This entry belongs to a study of cytomegalovirus exposure and HLA in healthy donors. Regarding the study as a whole: Most sequenced TCRs were rare (though some public TCRs occurred in many donors).

In germline, CDR1 is SEHNR, CDR2 FQNEAQ (reference sequence). V lost 5 bases and J lost 1, with 14 bases in between. This CDR3 has 15 residues. PCR amplification relied on 60 Vbeta primers (plus 13 Jbeta primers). Sequencing was performed with immunoSEQ multiplex PCR; in TCRdb, only in-frame clones are kept and a portion is missing. This sample carries around 200,000 clones, roughly 70% of them seen once, and the ten largest clones take roughly 3%. This clonotype originated in a male donor in good health and CMV-seronegative. Input material: PBMCs. This chain joins TRBV7-9 and TRBJ1-1; D may be TRBD1 (5 bases). The CDR3 sequence is CASSPPTGWNTEAFF. The CDR3 DNA follows: TGTGCCAGCAGCCCTCCCACAGGTTGGAACACTGAAGCTTTCTTT.